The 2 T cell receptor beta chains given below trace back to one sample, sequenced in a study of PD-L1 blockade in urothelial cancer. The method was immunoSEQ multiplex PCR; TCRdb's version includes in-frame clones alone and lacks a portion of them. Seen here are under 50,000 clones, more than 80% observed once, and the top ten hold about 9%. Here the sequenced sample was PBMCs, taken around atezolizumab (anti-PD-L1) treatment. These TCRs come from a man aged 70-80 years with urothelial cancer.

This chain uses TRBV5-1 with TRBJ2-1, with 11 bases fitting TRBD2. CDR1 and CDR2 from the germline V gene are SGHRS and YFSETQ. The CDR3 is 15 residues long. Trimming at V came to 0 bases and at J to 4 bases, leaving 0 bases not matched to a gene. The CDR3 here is CASSLGLAGYNEQFF. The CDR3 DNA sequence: TGCGCCAGCAGCTTGGGACTAGCGGGGTACAATGAGCAGTTCTTC.

The DNA for the CDR3 is TGTGCCACCAGCCTATACACAGATACGCAGTATTTT. Protein product: CATSLYTDTQYF. The chain carries TRBV15 and TRBJ2-3; D remains ambiguous. Germline loops: CDR1 LNHNV, CDR2 YYDKDF (reference sequence). V was clipped by 5 bases and J by 2 bases, with 5 bases between them. This CDR3 region has 12 residues.